The 26 T cell receptor beta chains listed next were all sequenced from one sample in a study of cytomegalovirus exposure and HLA in healthy donors. The PCR had 60 Vbeta and 13 Jbeta primers. Some clones are missing from TCRdb's copy, which holds only in-frame ones; the method was immunoSEQ multiplex PCR. The data contain about 150,000 clones, roughly 80% of them seen just once; the ten biggest clones take up about 13%. Sequencing was carried out using PBMCs. These receptors originate from a woman aged 45-65 years in good health and CMV-seropositive.

This clone was recorded once. This chain joins TRBV2 and TRBJ2-2; D not certain. V was clipped by 7 bases and J by 1 base, with 10 bases between them. The germline V gene encodes CDR1 SNHLY and CDR2 FYNNEI. The CDR3 is 14 residues long. The DNA of the CDR3 is TGTGCCAGCACCACATTCAGGAACACCGGGGAGCTGTTTTTT. Amino acids: CASTTFRNTGELFF. Using reference TRBV2 and TRBJ2-2 for the parts outside the CDR3, the full variable domain is EPEVTQTPSHQVTQMGQEVILRCVPISNHLYFYWYRQILGQKVEFLVSFYNNEISEKSEIFDDQFSVERPDGSNFTLKIRSTKLEDSAMYFCASTTFRNTGELFFGEGSRLTVL.

This chain connects TRBV11-2 to TRBJ1-1, with TRBD1 as a possible D gene (5 bases). Germline V CDR1 and CDR2: SGHAT, FQNNGV. The CDR3 is made up of 11 amino acids. V was trimmed by 3 bases and J by 9 bases, leaving 8 bases between them. The CDR3 loop reads CASSFAGKAFF. In DNA form, the CDR3 reads TGTGCCAGCAGCTTTGCAGGGAAAGCTTTCTTT. Together with reference TRBV11-2 and TRBJ1-1, the CDR3 gives the full variable domain: EAGVAQSPRYKIIEKRQSVAFWCNPISGHATLYWYQQILGQGPKLLIQFQNNGVVDDSQLPKDRFSAERLKGVDSTLKIQPAKLEDSAVYLCASSFAGKAFFGQGTRLTVV.

This chain's CDR3 is CASSLAVQGTDTQYF. CDR3 in DNA: TGCGCCAGCAGCTTGGCTGTACAGGGAACAGATACGCAGTATTTT. V and J are TRBV5-1 and TRBJ2-3, with D perhaps matching TRBD1 (6 bases). Trimming removed 0 bases from V and 3 bases from J, with 11 bases in between. Per the germline V gene, CDR1 is SGHRS and CDR2 is YFSETQ. The CDR3 sequence is 15 residues long.

V gene TRBV9 combines with J gene TRBJ2-3; 7 bases match TRBD1. This CDR3 spans 14 amino acids. In germline, CDR1 is SGDLS, CDR2 YYNGEE. The J segment lost 4 bases and the V segment lost 0 bases, leaving 2 bases of the junction unmatched. The CDR3, as DNA: TGTGCCAGCAGCGTAGGACAGGGCCCAGATACGCAGTATTTT. This sequence encodes CASSVGQGPDTQYF.

This chain uses TRBV4-2 with TRBJ1-5, with unresolved D. Germline V gene sequence: CDR1 LGHNA, CDR2 YNFKEQ. V was cut by 1 base and J by 0 bases, with 7 bases left in between. The CDR3 spans 15 residues. CDR3 region: CASSQAGISNQPQHF. For the CDR3, the DNA is TGTGCCAGCAGCCAAGCCGGGATTAGCAATCAGCCCCAGCATTTT.

The chain is built from TRBV19 and TRBJ2-3; perhaps TRBD2 as D (6 bases). V was pared by 10 bases and J by 2 bases, with 13 bases between. The CDR3 totals 13 residues. The germline gives CDR1 LNHDA, CDR2 SQIVND (reference sequence). The CDR3 DNA reads as TGTGCCACCAATCCGGGACTCACAGATACGCAGTATTTT. It yields the protein CATNPGLTDTQYF.

The chain links TRBV7-3 to TRBJ2-1; TRBD2 might be the D (5 bases). This CDR3 has 14 residues. Germline V gives CDR1 SGHTA, CDR2 FQGTGA. Trimming took off 5 bases at V and 0 bases at J, with 8 bases between the two ends. As DNA, the CDR3 is TGTGCCAGCAGCCCGGACTTCTCCTACAATGAGCAGTTCTTC. Protein sequence: CASSPDFSYNEQFF.

The chain couples TRBV5-4 to TRBJ2-1, with D tentatively TRBD2 (7 bases). V lost 4 bases and J lost 4, with 18 bases in between. CDR1 is SGHNT, CDR2 YYREEE, per germline (reference sequence). The CDR3 has 16 residues. The CDR3 reads CASSAPRGASYNEQFF. Here the CDR3 DNA reads TGTGCCAGCAGCGCCCCCCGGGGGGCGTCATACAATGAGCAGTTCTTC.

The V gene is TRBV2, the J gene TRBJ2-3; D gene uncertain. The germline V and J ends were trimmed by 5 bases and 9 bases, with 12 bases remaining between them. This CDR3 is 12 amino acids long. Per germline, CDR1 SNHLY and CDR2 FYNNEI. The CDR3 sequence is CASSSLGRTQYF. CDR3 DNA sequence: TGTGCCAGCAGTTCCCTAGGTAGGACGCAGTATTTT.

The rearrangement uses TRBV18 and TRBJ1-5, with D maybe TRBD1 (5 bases). The CDR3 is 15 amino acids. Between the trimmed V and J ends, which lost 3 bases and 4 bases, there was a span of 13 bases. CDR1 KGHSH and CDR2 LQKENI come from the germline V gene. For the CDR3, the DNA is TGTGCCAGCTCACCCTCCGGCGGGACTAATCAGCCCCAGCATTTT. Translated, it gives CASSPSGGTNQPQHF.

The rearrangement links TRBV7-2 to TRBJ2-1; D ambiguous. CDR1 and CDR2 from the germline V gene are SGHTA and FQGNSA. V was clipped by 1 base and J by 9 bases, with 10 bases between them. This CDR3 region has 13 residues. The CDR3 bases are TGTGCCAGCAGCTTAGAACCCCCCGGTGAGCAGTTCTTC. As protein: CASSLEPPGEQFF.

The rearrangement joins TRBV25-1 to TRBJ2-1, with 9 bases fitting TRBD2. The CDR3 is 15 amino acids. V shed 7 bases and J 4 bases; nucleotides not matched to a gene: 8. Germline CDR1 reads MGHDK; CDR2 reads SYGVNS. The CDR3 DNA reads TGTGCCAGCAAGGTAGCGGGGGCCGATTACAATGAGCAGTTCTTC. It codes for CASKVAGADYNEQFF.

This clone turned up a few times. The chain combines TRBV5-5 with TRBJ2-3, with TRBD2 matching 10 bases. The CDR3 has 16 amino acids. The germline V gene encodes CDR1 SGHKS and CDR2 YYEKEE (reference sequence). V was pared by 4 bases and J by 0 bases, with 5 bases of the junction left unmatched. The CDR3 sequence is CASSRTSGRSTDTQYF. CDR3 DNA: TGTGCCAGCAGCAGGACTAGCGGAAGAAGCACAGATACGCAGTATTTT.

The gene calls are TRBV10-3 and TRBJ2-2; the match to TRBD2 covers 10 bases. There are 18 residues in the CDR3. The germline V gene encodes CDR1 ENHRY and CDR2 SYGVKD. J lost 3 bases, V lost 0 bases, and 7 bases had no gene match. CDR3 loop: CAISESGSGGTYTGELFF. The DNA for the CDR3 is TGTGCCATCAGTGAGTCGGGTAGCGGGGGGACCTACACCGGGGAGCTGTTTTTT.

This clone was seen more than once but under ten times. The chain couples TRBV7-6 to TRBJ2-5; 10 bases align to TRBD2. The germline gives CDR1 SGHVS, CDR2 FNYEAQ. Trimming at V came to 3 bases and at J to 1 base, leaving 5 bases not matched to a gene. There are 16 residues in the CDR3. DNA of the CDR3: TGTGCCAGCAGCTTGAAGCGGGGGGGCCCCCAAGAGACCCAGTACTTC. Amino acids: CASSLKRGGPQETQYF.

The V call is TRBV7-3, the J call TRBJ2-7; TRBD2 matches at 10 bases. CDR3 size: 15 residues. Looked up from germline, CDR1 is SGHTA and CDR2 is FQGTGA. The V gene end was trimmed by 3 bases and the J gene end by 7 bases; junction bases not matched to a gene: 9. CDR3 residues: CASSFTGTSVREQYF. The CDR3 DNA follows: TGTGCCAGCAGCTTCACCGGGACTAGCGTCCGTGAGCAGTACTTC.

This chain connects TRBV5-1 to TRBJ2-7, with a possible D match to TRBD1 (6 bases). Germline CDR1 reads SGHRS; CDR2 reads YFSETQ. This CDR3 has 14 residues. Trimming cost V 6 bases and J 0 bases, with 13 bases left between them. CDR3 DNA: TGCGCCAGCATGATAACAGGGAGCTCCTACGAGCAGTACTTC. Amino acid sequence: CASMITGSSYEQYF.

The table lists this clone with a few counts. V and J are TRBV19 and TRBJ1-5; no clear D gene. Trimming took 6 bases from V and 6 from J, leaving 21 bases between them. The CDR3 extends over 16 amino acids. Germline V gives CDR1 LNHDA, CDR2 SQIVND (reference sequence). The CDR3 coding sequence is TGTGCCAGTAGGCCGGATCCATCCTCTCGAGGTCAGCCCCAGCATTTT. Its protein is CASRPDPSSRGQPQHF.

Many counts were recorded for this clone. This rearrangement joins TRBV4-2 to TRBJ1-1; tentatively, D is TRBD1 (5 bases). Germline CDR1 is LGHNA and CDR2 is YNFKEQ. The length of the CDR3 is 12 residues. Trimming cost V 4 bases and J 5 bases, with 8 bases left between them. The CDR3 spells CASSPGGTEAFF. The CDR3, as DNA: TGTGCCAGCAGCCCCGGGGGGACTGAAGCTTTCTTT.

The V call is TRBV4-1, the J call TRBJ2-5; 11 nucleotides agree with TRBD2. This CDR3 spans 18 amino acids. Germline V gene sequence: CDR1 MGHRA, CDR2 YSYEKL. The ends lost 0 bases at V and 4 bases at J; junction bases unmatched: 10. CDR3 protein: CASSQDRASGGQGETQYF. The CDR3 coding sequence is TGCGCCAGCAGCCAAGATAGGGCTAGCGGGGGGCAGGGAGAGACCCAGTACTTC.

The CDR3 sequence: CASSEGQPTFGSYEQYF. For the CDR3, the DNA is TGTGCCAGCAGTGAGGGACAGCCTACATTCGGCTCCTACGAGCAGTACTTC. The chain carries TRBV2 and TRBJ2-7, with TRBD1 matching over 7 bases. This CDR3 is 17 amino acids long. Germline V lookup: CDR1 SNHLY, CDR2 FYNNEI. After removal of 3 bases from V and 0 bases from J, the junction contained 11 bases not matched to a gene.

The chain couples TRBV6-5 to TRBJ1-5; maybe TRBD1 (5 bases). Germline CDR1 reads MNHEY; CDR2 reads SVGAGI. This CDR3 has 14 amino acids. Deletions cut 2 bases from V and 4 bases from J, with 9 bases between. CDR3: CASSYGGENQPQHF. The CDR3 coding sequence is TGTGCCAGCAGTTACGGGGGGGAGAATCAGCCCCAGCATTTT.

This chain uses TRBV5-4 with TRBJ2-4; 8 bases fit TRBD1. The CDR3 covers 13 residues. Germline CDR1 and CDR2: SGHNT and YYREEE (reference sequence). With 5 bases clipped from V and 8 bases from J, the junction kept 6 bases outside the gene matches. CDR3 residues: CASSTGGEDIQYF. Here the CDR3 DNA reads TGTGCCAGCAGTACAGGGGGTGAGGACATTCAGTACTTC.

This rearrangement joins TRBV9 to TRBJ1-5, with TRBD1 matching over 7 bases. CDR1 SGDLS and CDR2 YYNGEE come from the germline V gene. The trim removed 4 bases at V and 0 bases at J, leaving 7 bases unmatched. This CDR3 comprises 16 residues. CDR3 sequence: CASSPPDRASNQPQHF. The CDR3 region has the DNA TGTGCCAGCAGCCCCCCCGACAGGGCTAGCAATCAGCCCCAGCATTTT.

The chain recombines TRBV5-1 with TRBJ2-2; a weak D match, TRBD2 (7 bases). Germline-derived CDR1 and CDR2 are SGHRS and YFSETQ. V gave up 3 bases and J gave up 5 bases, with 23 bases separating them. CDR3 size: 18 residues. The CDR3 region is CASSSNSRGGQVTGELFF. The CDR3 nucleotides read TGCGCCAGCAGCTCAAACTCTAGGGGGGGGCAGGTGACCGGGGAGCTGTTTTTT.

Turning to this clone: Germline is not matched at one junction end, which may reflect a read error. This chain joins TRBV7-7 and TRBJ2-3; 7 positions agree with TRBD2. In germline, CDR1 is SSHAT, CDR2 FNYEAQ (reference sequence). There are 18 residues in the CDR3. The CDR3 loop is CASSPISGGGTSTDTQYF. CDR3 in DNA: TGTGCTAGCAGCCCCATAAGTGGGGGGGGAACTAGCACAGATACGCAGTATTTT.